This paragraph covers one T cell receptor (beta chain) sequence. A Seattle source enrolled patients during active infection and followed them longitudinally. Methods used by the authors: Using reference gene primer amplification, nucleated cell counts were estimated. Sequencing was performed with immunoSEQ multiplex PCR; in TCRdb, only in-frame clones are kept and a portion is missing. That table supplies the V and J calls and clone size; D and trimming were determined from the DNA. The sample has 250,000 to 300,000 clones, 75% to 90% seen once. Germline V gene lookup returns CDR1 LNHDA and CDR2 SQIVND (reference sequence). This CDR3 has 16 residues. V lost 0 bases and J lost 5; bases outside the gene matches: 9. This entry belongs to a study of blood T cell repertoires in COVID-19. Study-level information: Both acute and convalescent COVID-19 samples were obtained from the United States, Italy and Spain.

J is TRBJ2-5 and V is TRBV19; 7 bases are shared with TRBD2. Sequenced: peripheral blood. This TCR came from a woman in her 70s with COVID-19, enrolled during active disease. This CDR3 reads CASSIDRGGGRETQYF. The DNA of the CDR3 is TGTGCCAGTAGTATAGATCGAGGCGGGGGACGGGAGACCCAGTACTTC. Filled out from reference TRBV19 and TRBJ2-5, the complete variable domain reads DGGITQSPKYLFRKEGQNVTLSCEQNLNHDAMYWYRQDPGQGLRLIYYSQIVNDFQKGDIAEGYSVSREKKESFPLTVTSAQKNPTAFYLCASSIDRGGGRETQYFGPGTRLLVL.